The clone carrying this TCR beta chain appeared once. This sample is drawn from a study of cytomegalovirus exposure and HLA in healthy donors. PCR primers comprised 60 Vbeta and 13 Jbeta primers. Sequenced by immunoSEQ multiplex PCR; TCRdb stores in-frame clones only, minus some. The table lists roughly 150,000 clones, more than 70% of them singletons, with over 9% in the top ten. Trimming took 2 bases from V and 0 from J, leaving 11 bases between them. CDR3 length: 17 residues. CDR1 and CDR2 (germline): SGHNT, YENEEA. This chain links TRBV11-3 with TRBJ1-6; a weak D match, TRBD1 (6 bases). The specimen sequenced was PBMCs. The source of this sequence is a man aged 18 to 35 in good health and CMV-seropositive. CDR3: CASSLRGTSSYNSPLHF. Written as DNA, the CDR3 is TGTGCCAGCAGCTTAAGGGGGACTAGCTCCTATAATTCACCCCTCCACTTT. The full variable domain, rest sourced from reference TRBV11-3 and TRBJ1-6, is EAGVVQSPRYKIIEKKQPVAFWCNPISGHNTLYWYLQNLGQGPELLIRYENEEAVDDSQLPKDRFSAERLKGVDSTLKIQPAELGDSAVYLCASSLRGTSSYNSPLHFGNGTRLTVT.